The clone carrying this T cell receptor beta chain was recorded a few times. Its antigen is unidentified. Germline V CDR1 and CDR2: GTSNPN, SVGIG (reference sequence). The trim removed 3 bases at V and 4 bases at J, leaving 11 bases unmatched. The CDR3 consists of 15 residues. The sample belongs to a study of CD8+ T cells in alopecia areata. Whole-study context: It was 6 to 18 months of tofacitinib, and then there were 6 months off drug.

The study team obtained lesional scalp punch biopsies and peripheral blood from alopecia areata patients. RNA was isolated and reverse transcribed to cDNA, the sequencing template. TCRdb's copy holds only in-frame clones and misses some; the assay was immunoSEQ multiplex PCR. The sample includes roughly 170,000 clones, approximately 56% seen only once; the top ten take roughly 14%. Study-wide results and caveats: Among the cells sequenced in scalp samples are also the resident alphabeta T cells of normal skin. Normal scalp showed lower clonality than lesional scalp, especially alopecia totalis/universalis.

The sequence was collected from a human donor with alopecia areata. V usage is TRBV30 and J usage is TRBJ1-2, with 7 bases matching TRBD1. The sequencing here drew on CD4+ T cells sorted from blood, taken at week 0. CDR3: CAWRSYLRTGYGYTF. CDR3 nucleotides: TGTGCCTGGAGATCCTACCTCCGGACAGGCTATGGCTACACCTTC. The complete variable domain, with remaining parts taken from reference TRBV30 and TRBJ1-2, reads SQTIHQWPATLVQPVGSPLSLECTVEGTSNPNLYWYRQAAGRGLQLLFYSVGIGQISSEVPQNLSASRPQDRQFILSSKKLLLSDSGFYLCAWRSYLRTGYGYTFGSGTRLTVV.